The clone carrying this T cell receptor beta chain occurred once. The sample originates from a study of blood T cell repertoires in COVID-19. The CDR3 loop spans 15 amino acids. Trimming cost V 4 bases and J 0 bases, with 11 bases left between them. Germline V CDR1 and CDR2: SGDLS, YYNGEE. Assay: immunoSEQ multiplex PCR; the TCRdb copy retains only in-frame clones and omits some. This sample has 310,000 or so clones; 85% to 90% occur once, and the top ten carry around 9.3%. The specimen sequenced was PBMCs or T cells enriched from blood (not recorded which). The rearrangement joins TRBV9 to TRBJ1-3, with D unclear. This clonotype was obtained from a woman under 30 who had recovered from COVID-19. Here the CDR3 DNA reads TGTGCCAGCAGCTTACAGAGTCACTCTGGAAACACCATATATTTT. It codes for CASSLQSHSGNTIYF.